These 21 T cell receptor beta chains originate from one sample sequenced in a study of blood T cell repertoires in COVID-19. Sequencing was performed with immunoSEQ multiplex PCR; in TCRdb, only in-frame clones are kept and a portion is missing. The table has around 120,000 clones, 75% to 90% seen once. Specimen: PBMCs or T cells enriched from blood (not recorded which). The receptors were gathered from a woman aged 45-60 years who had recovered from COVID-19.

Worth noting for this clone: The sample contains more than one DNA sequence encoding this CDR3. This sequence joins TRBV27 and TRBJ2-7; a possible D gene is TRBD1 (5 bases). This CDR3 comprises 13 residues. CDR1 MNHEY and CDR2 SMNVEV come from the germline V gene (reference sequence). V was pared by 3 bases and J by 5 bases, with 11 bases between. The CDR3 DNA follows: TGTGCCAGCAGTTTTCAGGGTTCCCACGAGCAGTACTTC. It codes for CASSFQGSHEQYF.

The chain couples TRBV9 to TRBJ2-5; the match to TRBD2 covers 9 bases. The CDR3 is 16 amino acids. Trimming at V came to 0 bases and at J to 1 base, leaving 4 bases not matched to a gene. CDR1 is SGDLS and CDR2 is YYNGEE in the germline V gene. DNA of the CDR3: TGTGCCAGCAGCGTAGGAGTAGCGGGGGTCCAAGAGACCCAGTACTTC. Its protein is CASSVGVAGVQETQYF. The full variable domain, completed using reference TRBV9 and TRBJ2-5, is DSGVTQTPKHLITATGQRVTLRCSPRSGDLSVYWYQQSLDQGLQFLIQYYNGEERAKGNILERFSAQQFPDLHSELNLSSLELGDSALYFCASSVGVAGVQETQYFGPGTRLLVL.

The chain recombines TRBV3-1 (or the pseudogene TRBV3-2) with TRBJ2-7; tentative D call: TRBD1 (6 bases). CDR1 and CDR2 from the germline V gene are LGHDT and YNNKEL (reference sequence). V lost 4 bases to trimming and J lost 7 bases, with 11 bases between them. The CDR3 is 12 residues long. CDR3 DNA sequence: TGTGCCAGCAGCCTCCAGGGGAGTGAGCAGTACTTC. Encoded protein: CASSLQGSEQYF.

The rearrangement uses TRBV27 and TRBJ1-5; D is perhaps TRBD1 (6 bases). Germline CDR1 MNHEY, CDR2 SMNVEV (reference sequence). With 4 bases removed from V and 7 bases from J, the gap between germline ends came to 14 bases. The CDR3 spans 14 residues. The CDR3 DNA reads as TGTGCCAGCAGTTCGGGGGAGGGGGACCAGCCCCAGCATTTT. Its protein is CASSSGEGDQPQHF.

This sequence joins TRBV7-3 and TRBJ1-2; D not resolved. V was shortened by 5 bases and J by 8 bases, with 21 bases between the two germline ends. This CDR3 contains 15 residues. CDR1 is SGHTA and CDR2 is FQGTGA in the germline V gene. CDR3 coding DNA: TGTGCCAGCAGCGCGACCGGGGAGTTGGAAGACGGCTACACCTTC. Amino acids: CASSATGELEDGYTF.

This clone was recorded once. CDR3 bases: TGTGCCAGCAGCCCGACTAGCGGGGGGTTCGAAGATACGCAGTATTTT. This sequence encodes CASSPTSGGFEDTQYF. V gene TRBV7-2 combines with J gene TRBJ2-3, with 13 positions matching TRBD2. CDR3 length equals 16 residues. In germline, CDR1 is SGHTA, CDR2 FQGNSA. With 5 bases clipped from V and 5 bases from J, the junction kept 7 bases outside the gene matches.

CDR3 in amino acids: CASSPGQGAYEQYF. CDR3 DNA: TGCGCCAGCAGCCCGGGACAGGGGGCCTACGAGCAGTACTTC. The genes are TRBV5-1 and TRBJ2-7, with 11 bases fitting TRBD1. The CDR3 sequence is 14 residues long. The germline CDR1 and CDR2 sequences are SGHRS and YFSETQ. V shed 4 bases, J shed 2 bases, and the junction held 2 bases outside the gene matches.

The J gene is TRBJ1-2, the V gene TRBV2, with D uncertain. V was pared by 2 bases and J by 6 bases, with 13 bases between. Germline-derived CDR1 and CDR2 are SNHLY and FYNNEI. The CDR3 spans 14 residues. CDR3: CASSEPTSVNGYTF. CDR3 coding DNA: TGTGCCAGCAGTGAACCAACTTCGGTAAATGGCTACACCTTC. The variable domain in full, with the rest retrieved from reference TRBV2 and TRBJ1-2, is EPEVTQTPSHQVTQMGQEVILRCVPISNHLYFYWYRQILGQKVEFLVSFYNNEISEKSEIFDDQFSVERPDGSNFTLKIRSTKLEDSAMYFCASSEPTSVNGYTFGSGTRLTVV.

The chain links TRBV11-3 to TRBJ2-2; 10 nucleotides agree with TRBD1. Germline V gives CDR1 SGHNT, CDR2 YENEEA. V shed 6 bases, J shed 5 bases, and the junction held 0 bases outside the gene matches. The CDR3 sequence is 13 residues long. CDR3 loop: CASRDRGTGELFF. The CDR3 DNA is TGTGCCAGCAGGGACAGGGGGACCGGGGAGCTGTTTTTT.

J is TRBJ2-2 and V is TRBV6-5, with TRBD1 as a possible D gene (6 bases). The CDR3 is 13 residues long. Deletions cut 6 bases from V and 5 bases from J, with 10 bases between. The V gene's germline CDR1 is MNHEY and CDR2 SVGAGI. The CDR3 DNA reads TGTGCCAGCAGGAACAGGGCTACCGGGGAGCTGTTTTTT. This sequence encodes CASRNRATGELFF.

The chain employs TRBV18 and TRBJ2-5, with TRBD2 matching over 8 bases. This CDR3 spans 15 amino acids. Losses at the gene ends were 0 bases for V and 3 bases for J; bases not matched to a gene: 3. The germline V gene encodes CDR1 KGHSH and CDR2 LQKENI. The CDR3: CASSPPTSGEETQYF. The CDR3 DNA sequence: TGTGCCAGCTCACCACCAACTAGCGGTGAAGAGACCCAGTACTTC.

This clone was seen once. Mismatch with germline at one junction end may stem from a read error. The chain recombines TRBV6-1 with TRBJ2-3; D may be TRBD2 (6 bases). The CDR3 is 14 residues long. Looked up from germline, CDR1 is MNHNS and CDR2 is SASEGT. The CDR3 DNA sequence: TGTGCCAGCAGTGAAGGTACTAGCAGAGATACGCAGTATTTT. Translated: CASSEGTSRDTQYF.

The rearrangement uses TRBV29-1 and TRBJ2-3, with TRBD2 matching 7 bases. In germline, CDR1 is SQVTM, CDR2 ANQGSEA. The CDR3 extends over 11 amino acids. The V and J ends lost 6 bases and 6 bases, in that order; junction bases with no gene match: 3. CDR3 residues: CSVWEGDTQYF. The CDR3 nucleotides are TGCAGCGTGTGGGAGGGGGATACGCAGTATTTT.

The chain uses TRBV4-1 and TRBJ1-4; weak D call: TRBD1 (6 bases). This CDR3 is 15 amino acids long. Germline V gene sequence: CDR1 MGHRA, CDR2 YSYEKL. The V end lost 1 base, the J end lost 7 bases, and 13 bases lay between the germline ends. The CDR3 DNA sequence: TGCGCCAGCAGCCAAGCAACCGGGACACTTGAAAAACTGTTTTTT. Translating it yields CASSQATGTLEKLFF.

The V call is TRBV6-5, the J call TRBJ2-7, with D maybe TRBD2 (5 bases). The CDR3 has 11 residues. Trimming left V 10 bases short and J 5 bases short, with 12 bases between. Germline-derived CDR1 and CDR2 are MNHEY and SVGAGI. CDR3 in amino acids: CAIRTENEQYF. The CDR3, as DNA: TGTGCCATTCGGACTGAGAACGAGCAGTACTTC.

V is TRBV2 and J is TRBJ1-3; possible D gene TRBD1, 6 bases. This CDR3 is 16 amino acids long. Germline CDR1 and CDR2: SNHLY and FYNNEI. The V end lost 6 bases, the J end lost 0 bases, and 15 bases lay between the germline ends. CDR3 nucleotide sequence: TGTGCCAGCAGAGCACAGGGTCCCCCCTCTGGAAACACCATATATTTT. It encodes CASRAQGPPSGNTIYF. Complete variable domain (other parts from reference TRBV2 and TRBJ1-3): EPEVTQTPSHQVTQMGQEVILRCVPISNHLYFYWYRQILGQKVEFLVSFYNNEISEKSEIFDDQFSVERPDGSNFTLKIRSTKLEDSAMYFCASRAQGPPSGNTIYFGEGSWLTVV.

The CDR3 reads CSVEGGQGAAFF. The CDR3 DNA is TGCAGCGTTGAAGGGGGTCAGGGGGCGGCTTTCTTT. This chain uses TRBV29-1 with TRBJ1-1, with TRBD1 matching over 8 bases. Germline CDR1 is SQVTM and CDR2 is ANQGSEA. Trimming at V came to 1 base and at J to 11 bases, leaving 6 bases not matched to a gene. The CDR3 is made up of 12 amino acids.

The gene calls are TRBV6-5 and TRBJ1-3; D remains unclear. CDR3 length: 15 residues. CDR1 and CDR2 (germline): MNHEY, SVGAGI. Deletions cut 2 bases from V and 0 bases from J, with 8 bases between. For the CDR3, the DNA is TGTGCCAGCAGTTACGACTGGAGCTCTGGAAACACCATATATTTT. This translates into CASSYDWSSGNTIYF.

This chain joins TRBV6-5 and TRBJ1-5; 9 nucleotides agree with TRBD1. This CDR3 has 16 amino acids. CDR1 and CDR2 (germline): MNHEY, SVGAGI. Trimming took 4 bases from V and 1 from J; bases not matched to a gene: 5. The CDR3 region is CASSSGTGTSNQPQHF. In DNA, the CDR3 is TGTGCCAGCAGTTCGGGGACAGGGACGAGCAATCAGCCCCAGCATTTT.

The chain links TRBV9 to TRBJ2-7; D is perhaps TRBD1 (6 bases). CDR3 length: 14 residues. Germline CDR1 is SGDLS and CDR2 is YYNGEE. The V gene lost 4 bases and the J gene lost 2 bases, with 13 bases spanning the gap. Here the CDR3 reads CASSPRQAAYEQYF. The DNA of the CDR3 is TGTGCCAGCAGCCCCAGACAGGCCGCCTACGAGCAGTACTTC.

This chain links TRBV30 with TRBJ1-5; no clear D. Germline CDR1 is GTSNPN and CDR2 is SVGIG (reference sequence). This CDR3 has 13 residues. Trimming cost V 2 bases and J 3 bases, with 8 bases left between them. CDR3: CAWSKSLNQPQHF. The CDR3, as DNA: TGTGCCTGGAGTAAAAGCCTCAATCAGCCCCAGCATTTT.